This T cell receptor beta chain was recorded in a study of human T cells and chemical hapten exposure. On the study more broadly: It was small differences in pooled library volume that mainly caused per-sample TCR yields to vary.

Study-wide findings and caveats: With DPC sensitization, TCRs exceeding 1 in 1000 frequency showed no change.

One entry per CDR3 protein results from TCRdb running MiXCR on the RACE reads. The sample has about 84,000 distinct CDR3 sequences; around 9.6% are singletons. This clonotype has a count of ten or more. The antigen is undetermined. The CDR3 totals 14 residues. V trimming: 4 bases; J trimming: 5 bases; junction bases outside the gene matches: 8. Per the germline V gene, CDR1 is SGHTA and CDR2 is FQGNSA. Indicated time point: patch test 2, 6 weeks after DPC sensitization. Treatment denoted: therapeutic diphenylcyclopropenone sensitization with weekly scalp DPC. The receptor comes from a woman aged 25 to 39 with alopecia areata. Some clones in this sample may be carry-over from other donors' samples. This rearrangement joins TRBV7-2 to TRBJ2-7, with 7 bases identical to TRBD1. The sample consisted of whole blood, taken in connection with sensitization to the hapten diphenylcyclopropenone (DPC). CDR3 sequence: CASSSSSTGNEQYF. The CDR3 DNA is TGTGCCAGCAGCTCCAGCTCGACAGGGAACGAGCAGTACTTC.